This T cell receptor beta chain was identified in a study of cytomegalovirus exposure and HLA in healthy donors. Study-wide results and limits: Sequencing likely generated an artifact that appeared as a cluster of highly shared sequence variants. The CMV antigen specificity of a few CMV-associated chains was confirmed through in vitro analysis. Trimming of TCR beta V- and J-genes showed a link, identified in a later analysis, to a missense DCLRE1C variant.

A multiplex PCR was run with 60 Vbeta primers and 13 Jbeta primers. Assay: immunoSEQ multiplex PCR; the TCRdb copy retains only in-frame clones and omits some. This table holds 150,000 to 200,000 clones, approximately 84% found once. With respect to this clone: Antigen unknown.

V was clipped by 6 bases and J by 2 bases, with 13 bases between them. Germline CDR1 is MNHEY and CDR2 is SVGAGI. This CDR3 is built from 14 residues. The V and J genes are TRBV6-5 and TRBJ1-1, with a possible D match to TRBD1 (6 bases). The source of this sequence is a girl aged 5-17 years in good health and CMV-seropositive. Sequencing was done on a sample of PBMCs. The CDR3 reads CASRHPGDNTEAFF. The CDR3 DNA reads TGTGCCAGCAGACACCCAGGGGACAACACTGAAGCTTTCTTT.